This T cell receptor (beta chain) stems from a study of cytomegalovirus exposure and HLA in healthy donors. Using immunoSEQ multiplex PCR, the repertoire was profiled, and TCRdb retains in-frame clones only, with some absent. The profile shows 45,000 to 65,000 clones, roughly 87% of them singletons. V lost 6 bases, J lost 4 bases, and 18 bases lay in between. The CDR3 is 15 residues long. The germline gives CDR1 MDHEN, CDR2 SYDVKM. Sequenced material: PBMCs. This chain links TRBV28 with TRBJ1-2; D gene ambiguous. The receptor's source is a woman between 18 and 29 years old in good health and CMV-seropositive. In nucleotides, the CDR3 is TGTGCCAGCAGACCTGCCGGGGTGATGGGCTATGGCTACACCTTC. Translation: CASRPAGVMGYGYTF.